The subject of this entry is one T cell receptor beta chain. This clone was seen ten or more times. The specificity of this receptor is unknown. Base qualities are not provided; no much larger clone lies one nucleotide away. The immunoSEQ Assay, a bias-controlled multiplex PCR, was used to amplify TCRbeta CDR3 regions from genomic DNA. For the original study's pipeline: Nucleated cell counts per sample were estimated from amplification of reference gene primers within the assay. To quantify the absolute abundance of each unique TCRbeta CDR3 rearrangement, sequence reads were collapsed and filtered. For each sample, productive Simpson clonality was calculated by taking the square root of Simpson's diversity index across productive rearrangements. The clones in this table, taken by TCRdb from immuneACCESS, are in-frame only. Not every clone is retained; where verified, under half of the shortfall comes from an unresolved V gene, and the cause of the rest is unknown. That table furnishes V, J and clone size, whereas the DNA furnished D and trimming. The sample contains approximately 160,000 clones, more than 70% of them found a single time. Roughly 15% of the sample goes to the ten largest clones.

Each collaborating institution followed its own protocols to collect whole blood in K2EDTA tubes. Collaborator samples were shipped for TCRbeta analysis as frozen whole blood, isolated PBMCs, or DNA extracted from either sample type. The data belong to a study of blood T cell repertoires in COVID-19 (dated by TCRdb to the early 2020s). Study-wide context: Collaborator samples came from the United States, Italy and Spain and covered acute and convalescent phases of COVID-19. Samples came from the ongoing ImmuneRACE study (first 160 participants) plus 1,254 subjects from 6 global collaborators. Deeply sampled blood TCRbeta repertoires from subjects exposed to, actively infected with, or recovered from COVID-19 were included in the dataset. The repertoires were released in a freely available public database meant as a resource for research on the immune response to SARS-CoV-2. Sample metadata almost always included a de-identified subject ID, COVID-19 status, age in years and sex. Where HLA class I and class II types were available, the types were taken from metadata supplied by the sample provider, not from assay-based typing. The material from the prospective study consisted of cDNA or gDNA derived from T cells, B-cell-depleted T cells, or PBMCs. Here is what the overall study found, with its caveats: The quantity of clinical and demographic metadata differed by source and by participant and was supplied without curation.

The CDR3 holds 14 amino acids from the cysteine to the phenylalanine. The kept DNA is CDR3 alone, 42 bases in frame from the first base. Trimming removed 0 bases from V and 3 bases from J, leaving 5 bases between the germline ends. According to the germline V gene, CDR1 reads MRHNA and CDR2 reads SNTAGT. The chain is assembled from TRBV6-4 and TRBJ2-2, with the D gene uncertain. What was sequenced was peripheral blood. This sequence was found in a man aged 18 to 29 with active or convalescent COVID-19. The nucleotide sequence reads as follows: TGTGCCAGCAGTGACTCAGCCGACACCGGGGAGCTGTTTTTT. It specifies CASSDSADTGELFF.